This T cell receptor beta chain is from a study of cytomegalovirus exposure and HLA in healthy donors. This CDR3 spans 15 amino acids. V dropped 4 bases and J dropped 0 bases, with 11 bases sitting between them. From germline, CDR1 is MRHNA and CDR2 SNTAGT. Only in-frame clones appear in the TCRdb table, and some are missing; sequencing was by immunoSEQ multiplex PCR. Of roughly 150,000 clones in the sample, roughly 80% were seen once. Study-wide points: The classifier was said to identify cytomegalovirus status with high specificity and sensitivity. Fewer than 200 TCR beta chains were listed as cytomegalovirus-associated. Later, an analysis found that TCR clusters from the first cohort tended to co-occur in the 110 or so validation repertoires.

Notes on this clone: Its antigen is as yet unknown.

The material sequenced was PBMCs. The V call is TRBV6-4, the J call TRBJ2-3, with TRBD2 as a possible D gene (6 bases). The source is a man aged 25 to 40 in good health and CMV-seropositive. In DNA form, the CDR3 reads TGTGCCAGCAGTGTGCTAGCGCGCAGCACAGATACGCAGTATTTT. Its translation: CASSVLARSTDTQYF.